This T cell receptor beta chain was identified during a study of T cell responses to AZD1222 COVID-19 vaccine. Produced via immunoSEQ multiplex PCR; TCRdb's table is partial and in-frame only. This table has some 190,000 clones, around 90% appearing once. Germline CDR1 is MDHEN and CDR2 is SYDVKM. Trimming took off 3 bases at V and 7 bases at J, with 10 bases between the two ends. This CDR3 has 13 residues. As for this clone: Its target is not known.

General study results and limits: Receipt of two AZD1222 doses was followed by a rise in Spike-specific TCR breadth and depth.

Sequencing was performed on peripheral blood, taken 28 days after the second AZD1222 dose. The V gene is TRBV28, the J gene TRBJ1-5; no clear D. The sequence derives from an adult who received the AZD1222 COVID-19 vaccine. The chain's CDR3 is CASSFSGSQPQHF. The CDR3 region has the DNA TGTGCCAGCAGTTTTTCCGGGAGCCAGCCCCAGCATTTT.